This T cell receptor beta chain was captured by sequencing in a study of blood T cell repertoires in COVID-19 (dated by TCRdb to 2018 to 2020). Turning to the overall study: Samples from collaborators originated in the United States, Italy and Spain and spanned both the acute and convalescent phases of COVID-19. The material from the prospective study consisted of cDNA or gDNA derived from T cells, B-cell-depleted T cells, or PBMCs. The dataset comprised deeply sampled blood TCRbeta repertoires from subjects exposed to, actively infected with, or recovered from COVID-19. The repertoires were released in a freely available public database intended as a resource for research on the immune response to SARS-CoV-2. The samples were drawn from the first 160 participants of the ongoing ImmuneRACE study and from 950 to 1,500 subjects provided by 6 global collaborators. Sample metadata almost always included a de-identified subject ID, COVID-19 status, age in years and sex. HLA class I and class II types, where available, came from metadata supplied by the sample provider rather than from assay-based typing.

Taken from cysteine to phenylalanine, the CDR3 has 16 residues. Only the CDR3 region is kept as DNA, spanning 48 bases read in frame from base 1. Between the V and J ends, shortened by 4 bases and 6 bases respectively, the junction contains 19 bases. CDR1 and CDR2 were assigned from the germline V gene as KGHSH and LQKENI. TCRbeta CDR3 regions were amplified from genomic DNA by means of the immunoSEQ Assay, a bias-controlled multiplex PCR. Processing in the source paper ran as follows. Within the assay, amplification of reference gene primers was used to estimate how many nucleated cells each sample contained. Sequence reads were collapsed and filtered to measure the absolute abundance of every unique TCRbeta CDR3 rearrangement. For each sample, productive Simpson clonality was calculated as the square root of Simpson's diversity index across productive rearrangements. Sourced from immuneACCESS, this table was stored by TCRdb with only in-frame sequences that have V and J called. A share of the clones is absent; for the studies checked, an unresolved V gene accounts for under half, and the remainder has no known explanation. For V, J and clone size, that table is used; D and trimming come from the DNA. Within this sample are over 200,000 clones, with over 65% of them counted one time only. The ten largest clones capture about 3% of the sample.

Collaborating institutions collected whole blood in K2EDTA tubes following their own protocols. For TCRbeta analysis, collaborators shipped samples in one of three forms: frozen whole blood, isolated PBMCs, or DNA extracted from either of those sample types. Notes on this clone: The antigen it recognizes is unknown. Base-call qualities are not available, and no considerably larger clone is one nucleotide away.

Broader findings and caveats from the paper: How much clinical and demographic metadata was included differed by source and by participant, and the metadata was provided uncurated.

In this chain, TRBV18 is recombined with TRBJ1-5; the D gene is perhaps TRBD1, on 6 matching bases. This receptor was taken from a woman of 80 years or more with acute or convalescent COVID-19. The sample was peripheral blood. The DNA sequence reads TGTGCCAGCTCACGAGTCCCTCCGGGACAAAGTCAGCCCCAGCATTTT. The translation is CASSRVPPGQSQPQHF.